This T cell receptor beta chain stems from a study of molecular identifiers for immune sequencing clone quantification. This clonotype turned up a few times. Previously described methods and listed TCR primers were employed for the bulk TCR libraries. Each CDR3 protein is one row after TCRdb ran MiXCR on the PCR reads. The profile shows about half a million distinct CDR3 sequences, 25% of them singletons. This TCR came from a human donor in good health. Some libraries in this study had Jurkat cell RNA spiked in. Sequencing was carried out using naive CD8+ T cells from blood, with Jurkat cell RNA spiked in. Subset described: FACS-sorted CD8+CD4-CCR7+CD45RA+ naive T cells.

Written as DNA, the CDR3 is TGTGCCAGCAGCTTTTCTCTAGGTGATAGGGATACGCAGTATTTT. Encoded protein: CASSFSLGDRDTQYF. This rearrangement joins TRBV7-9 to TRBJ2-3; no clear D. V shed 3 bases and J shed 6 bases, with 16 bases lying between them. There are 15 residues in the CDR3. Germline V lookup: CDR1 SEHNR, CDR2 FQNEAQ (reference sequence).